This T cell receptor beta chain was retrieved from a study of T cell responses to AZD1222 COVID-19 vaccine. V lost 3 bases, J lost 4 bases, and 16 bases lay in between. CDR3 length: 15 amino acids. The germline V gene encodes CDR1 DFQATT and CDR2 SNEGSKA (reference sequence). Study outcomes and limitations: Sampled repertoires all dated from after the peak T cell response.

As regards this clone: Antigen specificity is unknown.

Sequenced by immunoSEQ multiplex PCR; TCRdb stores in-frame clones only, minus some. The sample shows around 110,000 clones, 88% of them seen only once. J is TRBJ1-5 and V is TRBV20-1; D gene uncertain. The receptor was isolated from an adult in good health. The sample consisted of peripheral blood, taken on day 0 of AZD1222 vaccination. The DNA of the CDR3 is TGCAGTGCTAGTATATCCGGCGTGGGAAATCAGCCCCAGCATTTT. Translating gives CSASISGVGNQPQHF.